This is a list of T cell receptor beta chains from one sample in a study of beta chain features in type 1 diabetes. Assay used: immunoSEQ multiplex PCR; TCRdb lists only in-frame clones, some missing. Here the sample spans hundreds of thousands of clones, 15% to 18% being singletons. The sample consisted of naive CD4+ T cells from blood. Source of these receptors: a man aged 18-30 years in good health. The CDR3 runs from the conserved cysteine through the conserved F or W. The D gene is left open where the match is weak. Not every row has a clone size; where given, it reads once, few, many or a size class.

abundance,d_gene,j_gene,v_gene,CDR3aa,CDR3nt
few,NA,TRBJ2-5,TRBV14,CASSQDAETQYF,TGTGCCAGCAGCCAAGATGCGGAGACCCAGTACTTC
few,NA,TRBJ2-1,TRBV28,CASQITSSYNEQFF,TGTGCCAGCCAGATTACTAGCTCCTACAATGAGCAGTTCTTC
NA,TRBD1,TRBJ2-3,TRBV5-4,CASSRGQGAGTDTQYF,TGTGCCAGCAGCCGCGGACAGGGGGCGGGCACAGATACGCAGTATTTT
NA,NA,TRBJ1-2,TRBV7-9,CASSPEGEGRYGYTF,TGTGCCAGCAGCCCCGAGGGGGAGGGGCGCTATGGCTACACCTTC
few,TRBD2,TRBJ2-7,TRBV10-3,CAMQREGINEQYF,TGTGCCATGCAACGGGAGGGGATCAACGAGCAGTACTTC
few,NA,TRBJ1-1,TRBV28,CASSLGRRRTNTEAFF,TGTGCCAGCAGTTTAGGCCGGCGTCGGACGAACACTGAAGCTTTCTTT
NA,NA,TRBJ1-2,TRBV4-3,CASSQDRALGGYTF,TGCGCCAGCAGCCAAGATAGGGCCTTGGGGGGCTACACCTTC
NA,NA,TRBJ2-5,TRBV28,CASSSVQETQYF,TGTGCCAGCAGTTCGGTCCAAGAGACCCAGTACTTC
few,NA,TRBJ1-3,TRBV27,CASSLTEGVGTIYF,TGTGCCAGCAGTCTAACCGAGGGGGTAGGCACCATATATTTT
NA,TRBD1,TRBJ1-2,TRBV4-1,CASAPIGQGAQRYGYTF,TGCGCCAGCGCCCCAATCGGACAGGGGGCGCAGAGGTATGGCTACACCTTC
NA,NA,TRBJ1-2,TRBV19,CASSIPGNYGYTF,TGTGCCAGTAGTATCCCAGGGAACTATGGCTACACCTTC
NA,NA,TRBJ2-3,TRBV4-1,CASSQDFMRDTQYF,TGCGCCAGCAGCCAAGATTTCATGAGGGATACGCAGTATTTT
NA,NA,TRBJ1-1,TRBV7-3,CASSPSGANTEAFF,TGTGCCAGCAGCCCGTCGGGCGCGAACACTGAAGCTTTCTTT
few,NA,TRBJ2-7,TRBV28,CASSQRGLARPYEQYF,TGTGCCAGCAGCCAAAGGGGTCTAGCGAGACCTTACGAGCAGTACTTC
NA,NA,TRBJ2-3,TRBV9,CASSTIGFSTDTQYF,TGTGCCAGCAGCACCATTGGGTTTAGCACAGATACGCAGTATTTT
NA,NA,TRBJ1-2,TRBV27,CASSLGRWYGYTF,TGTGCCAGCAGTTTAGGTCGGTGGTATGGCTACACCTTC
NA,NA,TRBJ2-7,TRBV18,CASSPPSWASYEQYF,TGTGCCAGCTCACCACCGTCCTGGGCATCCTACGAGCAGTACTTC
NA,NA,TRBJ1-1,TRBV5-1,CASSLIEGRMAFF,TGCGCCAGCAGCTTGATCGAGGGGCGCATGGCTTTCTTT
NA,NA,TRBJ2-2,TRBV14,CASSHAEGFTGELFF,TGTGCCAGCAGCCATGCCGAGGGGTTTACCGGGGAGCTGTTTTTT
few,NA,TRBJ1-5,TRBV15,CATSRDSGVTQPQHF,TGTGCCACCAGCAGAGATAGTGGGGTAACTCAGCCCCAGCATTTT
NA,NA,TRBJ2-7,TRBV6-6,CASRTATYEQYF,TGTGCCAGCCGGACAGCAACCTACGAGCAGTACTTC
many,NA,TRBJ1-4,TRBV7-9,CASRPSATNEKLFF,TGTGCCAGCAGGCCGAGTGCAACTAATGAAAAACTGTTTTTT
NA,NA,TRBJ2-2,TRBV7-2,CASSLEWGTGELFF,TGTGCCAGCAGCTTAGAATGGGGGACCGGGGAGCTGTTTTTT
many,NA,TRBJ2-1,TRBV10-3,CAISESGTSYNEQFF,TGTGCCATCAGTGAGTCGGGGACTTCCTACAATGAGCAGTTCTTC
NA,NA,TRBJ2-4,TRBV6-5,CASSYSEGVKNIQYF,TGTGCCAGCAGTTATTCGGAGGGGGTCAAAAACATTCAGTACTTC
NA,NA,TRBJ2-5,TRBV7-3,CASSLSQGTQYF,TGTGCCAGCAGCTTAAGCCAGGGGACCCAGTACTTC
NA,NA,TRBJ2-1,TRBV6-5,CASSFLGLGYNEQFF,TGTGCCAGCAGTTTTTTGGGATTAGGGTACAATGAGCAGTTCTTC
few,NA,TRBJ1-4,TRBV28,CASTGGQRLFF,TGTGCCAGCACCGGAGGACAGCGGCTGTTTTTT
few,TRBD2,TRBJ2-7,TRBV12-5,CASGLTHPGTRLSYEQYF,TGTGCTAGTGGTTTGACTCACCCCGGGACTAGGCTCTCCTACGAGCAGTACTTC